This TCR beta chain came from a study of chemoradiotherapy in HPV16-positive cancers. Study-level points and caveats: In HPV16-positive patients, HPV-responsive T-cell expansion tracked better recurrence-free survival. Candidate HPV-specific clones and E7-related TCR motifs grew in tumor during treatment.

Per the germline V gene, CDR1 is MDHEN and CDR2 is SYDVKM. The trim removed 7 bases at V and 7 bases at J, leaving 9 bases unmatched. CDR3 size: 15 residues. Clones were read by immunoSEQ multiplex PCR, and TCRdb kept only the in-frame ones, dropping some. The data show about 9,000 clones, roughly 84% seen once. Over chemoradiotherapy, repertoires were sampled more than once. As for this clone: Its antigen remains unidentified.

The input for sequencing was tumor tissue, taken from a patient who underwent chemoradiotherapy. This clonotype was sampled from a human donor with HPV-associated anogenital cancer. This chain joins TRBV28 and TRBJ2-2, with 10 bases matching TRBD2. DNA of the CDR3: TGTGCCAGCACTCAAACCGGGACTAGCGACGGGGAGCTGTTTTTT. Its translation: CASTQTGTSDGELFF. The full variable domain, completed using reference TRBV28 and TRBJ2-2, is DVKVTQSSRYLVKRTGEKVFLECVQDMDHENMFWYRQDPGLGLRLIYFSYDVKMKEKGDIPEGYSVSREKKERFSLILESASTNQTSMYLCASTQTGTSDGELFFGEGSRLTVL.